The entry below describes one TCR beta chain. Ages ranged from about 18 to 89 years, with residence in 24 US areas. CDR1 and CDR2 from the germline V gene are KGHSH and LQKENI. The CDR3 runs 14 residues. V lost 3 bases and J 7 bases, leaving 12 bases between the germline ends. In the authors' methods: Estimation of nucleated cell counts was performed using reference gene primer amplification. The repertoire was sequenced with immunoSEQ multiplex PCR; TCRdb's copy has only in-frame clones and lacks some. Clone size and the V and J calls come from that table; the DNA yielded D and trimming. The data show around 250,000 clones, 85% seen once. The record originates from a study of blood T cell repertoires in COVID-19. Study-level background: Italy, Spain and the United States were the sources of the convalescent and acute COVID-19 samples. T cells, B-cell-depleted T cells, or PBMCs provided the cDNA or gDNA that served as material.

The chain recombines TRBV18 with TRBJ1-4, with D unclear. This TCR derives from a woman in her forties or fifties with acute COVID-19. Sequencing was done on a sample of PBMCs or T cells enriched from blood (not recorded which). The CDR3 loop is CASSPRGEGEKLFF. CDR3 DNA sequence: TGTGCCAGCTCACCGCGGGGAGAGGGTGAAAAACTGTTTTTT. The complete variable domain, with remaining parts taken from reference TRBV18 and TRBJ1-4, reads NAGVMQNPRHLVRRRGQEARLRCSPMKGHSHVYWYRQLPEEGLKFMVYLQKENIIDESGMPKERFSAEFPKEGPSILRIQQVVRGDSAAYFCASSPRGEGEKLFFGSGTQLSVL.